This T cell receptor beta chain comes out of a study of CD8 T cells in ankylosing spondylitis. Study conclusions and caveats: Characteristic, it appeared, of ankylosing spondylitis blood was a TCR beta motif of roughly eight highly homologous variants.

Preparation of TCR beta libraries was done by quantitative 5'-RACE with molecular barcodes. One entry per CDR3 protein, called by TCRdb with MiXCR from the 5' RACE reads. The sample has approximately 220,000 distinct CDR3 sequences; roughly 25% are singletons. This clonotype has only a few counts. Its antigen is unidentified. This CDR3 region has 13 residues. The ends were cut back, 7 bases at V and 1 base at J, with 12 bases in the middle. Germline V gives CDR1 SQVTM, CDR2 ANQGSEA. The source of this sequence is a male donor with ankylosing spondylitis or in good health (not recorded which). Sequenced material: blood, either unsorted or a sorted T cell fraction (not recorded which). V and J are TRBV29-1 and TRBJ2-3; perhaps TRBD1 as D (6 bases). This CDR3 reads CSAGAPGTDTQYF. DNA of the CDR3: TGCAGCGCAGGGGCACCGGGCACAGATACGCAGTATTTT.